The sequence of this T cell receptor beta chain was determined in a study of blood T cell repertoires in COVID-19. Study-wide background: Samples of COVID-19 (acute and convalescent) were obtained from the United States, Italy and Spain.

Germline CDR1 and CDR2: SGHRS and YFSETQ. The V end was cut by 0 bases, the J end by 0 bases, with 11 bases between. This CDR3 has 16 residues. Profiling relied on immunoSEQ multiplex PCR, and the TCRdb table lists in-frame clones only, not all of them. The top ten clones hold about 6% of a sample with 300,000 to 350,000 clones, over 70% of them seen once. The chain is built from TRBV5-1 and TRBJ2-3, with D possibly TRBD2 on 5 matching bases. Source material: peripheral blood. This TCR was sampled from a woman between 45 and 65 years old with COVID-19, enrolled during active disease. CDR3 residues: CASSLVSGISTDTQYF. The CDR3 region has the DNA TGCGCCAGCAGCTTGGTTTCGGGGATTAGCACAGATACGCAGTATTTT.